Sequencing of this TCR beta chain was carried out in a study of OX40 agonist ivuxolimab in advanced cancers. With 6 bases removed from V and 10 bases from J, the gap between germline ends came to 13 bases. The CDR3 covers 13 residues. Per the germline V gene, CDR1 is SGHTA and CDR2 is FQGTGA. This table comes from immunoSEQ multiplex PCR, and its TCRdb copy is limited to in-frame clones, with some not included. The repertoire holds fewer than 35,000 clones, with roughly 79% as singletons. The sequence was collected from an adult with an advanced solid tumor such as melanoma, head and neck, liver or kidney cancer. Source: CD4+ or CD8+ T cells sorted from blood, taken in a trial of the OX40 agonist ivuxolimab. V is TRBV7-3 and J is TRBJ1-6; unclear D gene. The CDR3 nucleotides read TGTGCCAGCAGTCCAATTTTGGTCTCACCCCTCCACTTT. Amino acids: CASSPILVSPLHF.